This passage covers 14 T cell receptor beta chains from one sample sequenced in a study of Ad26.COV2.S vaccination and SARS-CoV-2 variants. Using immunoSEQ multiplex PCR, the repertoire was profiled, and TCRdb retains in-frame clones only, with some absent. The table lists 350,000 to 450,000 clones, approximately 83% of them singletons, with just under 7.5% in the top ten. Indicated treatment: some 20 received Ad26.COV2.S at low or high dose, single or two shots; roughly five received placebo; per-sample allocation not given. Sampling was performed 63 days after the first vaccine or placebo injection. Source: peripheral blood, taken in a trial of Ad26.COV2.S vaccine versus placebo. These receptors came from a person aged 18-60 years who received the Ad26.COV2.S COVID-19 vaccine or a placebo.

This clone was detected only once. The chain links TRBV4-3 to TRBJ2-1, with 8 bases matching TRBD2. The CDR3 is made up of 17 amino acids. Germline assignment: CDR1 LGHNA and CDR2 YSLEER. V was pared by 3 bases and J by 0 bases, with 7 bases of the junction left unmatched. CDR3 nucleotide sequence: TGCGCCAGCAGCCAGGGAATCGGGGGGGCCTCCTACAATGAGCAGTTCTTC. Its translation: CASSQGIGGASYNEQFF.

With respect to this clone: Other DNA sequences of this sample code for an identical CDR3. The rearrangement joins TRBV2 to TRBJ2-7; D not resolved. Deletions cut 3 bases from V and 3 bases from J, with 6 bases between. The CDR3 is 12 amino acids. Per germline, CDR1 SNHLY and CDR2 FYNNEI. In DNA form, the CDR3 reads TGTGCCAGCAGTGAGGTAGGCTACGAGCAGTACTTC. Amino acid sequence: CASSEVGYEQYF.

The J gene is TRBJ1-1, the V gene TRBV19; 9 nucleotides agree with TRBD1. The J segment lost 2 bases and the V segment lost 4 bases, leaving 5 bases of the junction unmatched. The CDR3 is 15 amino acids. Germline V gene lookup returns CDR1 LNHDA and CDR2 SQIVND (reference sequence). The CDR3 sequence: CASSRQGGLNTEAFF. The CDR3 bases are TGTGCCAGTAGTAGACAGGGGGGCCTTAACACTGAAGCTTTCTTT.

J is TRBJ1-2 and V is TRBV30; TRBD1 matches at 8 bases. The V gene's germline CDR1 is GTSNPN and CDR2 SVGIG (reference sequence). V lost 2 bases to trimming and J lost 8 bases; unmatched junction nucleotides: 7. The CDR3 runs to 13 residues. CDR3 sequence: CAWSPSGGRGYTF. DNA for the CDR3: TGTGCCTGGAGTCCCTCAGGGGGCAGAGGCTACACCTTC.

The rearrangement links TRBV7-3 to TRBJ2-1; the D call may be TRBD1 or TRBD2 (5 bases each). Germline-derived CDR1 and CDR2 are SGHTA and FQGTGA. Trimming pared 5 bases from V and 8 bases from J, leaving 19 bases between. The CDR3 loop spans 15 amino acids. CDR3 residues: CASSPGTSGGDEQFF. CDR3 in DNA: TGTGCCAGCAGCCCCGGGACCAGCGGTGGCGATGAGCAGTTCTTC.

The chain employs TRBV19 and TRBJ1-3; D is uncertain. The CDR3 has 16 amino acids. The ends were cut back, 3 bases at V and 0 bases at J, with 12 bases in the middle. Germline V gene sequence: CDR1 LNHDA, CDR2 SQIVND (reference sequence). CDR3 nucleotides: TGTGCCAGTAGTATGATGGGAACAGCCTCTGGAAACACCATATATTTT. Its protein is CASSMMGTASGNTIYF.

The V and J genes are TRBV6-5 and TRBJ1-2, with D perhaps matching TRBD1 (5 bases). Between the trimmed V and J ends, which lost 0 bases and 4 bases, there was a span of 15 bases. CDR1 and CDR2 (germline): MNHEY, SVGAGI. The CDR3 is made up of 16 amino acids. The CDR3 spells CASSYSRGRGIYGYTF. In DNA form, the CDR3 reads TGTGCCAGCAGTTACTCGCGCGGCCGGGGGATCTATGGCTACACCTTC.

The chain couples TRBV20-1 to TRBJ1-2, with a possible D match to TRBD1 (6 bases). The CDR3 is 11 amino acids. V lost 6 bases and J 8 bases, leaving 13 bases between the germline ends. The germline CDR1 and CDR2 sequences are DFQATT and SNEGSKA (reference sequence). The CDR3 loop is CSADEGGGYTF. CDR3 DNA: TGCAGTGCGGATGAGGGGGGAGGCTACACCTTC.

The gene calls are TRBV30 and TRBJ1-1, with D unresolved. CDR1 and CDR2 from the germline V gene are GTSNPN and SVGIG (reference sequence). The ends were cut back, 4 bases at V and 6 bases at J, with 12 bases in the middle. This CDR3 is built from 12 residues. The CDR3 DNA reads TGTGCCTGGACTAGGGAGGGAGCTGAAGCTTTCTTT. Translation gives CAWTREGAEAFF.

As to this clone: Additional DNA sequences in this sample encode the identical CDR3. CDR3 residues: CASSLRNEQYF. The CDR3 DNA reads TGTGCCAGCAGCTTGCGTAACGAGCAGTACTTC. The V call is TRBV3-1 (or the pseudogene TRBV3-2), the J call TRBJ2-7; D gene ambiguous. The germline gives CDR1 LGHDT, CDR2 YNNKEL (reference sequence). The CDR3 consists of 11 residues. Trimming left V 5 bases short and J 5 bases short, with 7 bases between.

This clone appeared once. V gene TRBV10-3 combines with J gene TRBJ2-3; 12 bases fit TRBD2. CDR1 is ENHRY and CDR2 is SYGVKD in the germline V gene. The V gene end was trimmed by 1 base and the J gene end by 1 base; junction bases not matched to a gene: 3. This CDR3 contains 17 residues. The CDR3 region is CAISEFPSGGGTDTQYF. The CDR3 region has the DNA TGTGCCATCAGTGAGTTTCCTAGCGGGGGGGGCACAGATACGCAGTATTTT.

J is TRBJ1-2 and V is TRBV6-5; possible D gene TRBD1, 5 bases. The V end lost 6 bases, the J end lost 5 bases, and 13 bases lay between the germline ends. Germline CDR1 is MNHEY and CDR2 is SVGAGI. The CDR3 sequence is 13 residues long. CDR3 bases: TGTGCCAGCAGCCGGGGGAGAAGGTATGGCTACACCTTC. Its protein is CASSRGRRYGYTF.

This clone was picked up one time. The chain combines TRBV27 with TRBJ1-2; weak D call: TRBD1 (5 bases). The V end was cut by 3 bases, the J end by 2 bases, with 13 bases between. The CDR3 loop spans 15 amino acids. Germline assignment: CDR1 MNHEY and CDR2 SMNVEV (reference sequence). The CDR3 region is CASSFIGASNYGYTF. Here the CDR3 DNA reads TGTGCCAGCAGTTTCATCGGGGCCTCAAACTATGGCTACACCTTC.

This rearrangement joins TRBV29-1 to TRBJ1-2, with 7 bases matching TRBD1. V gave up 6 bases and J gave up 4 bases; unmatched junction bases: 11. The germline V gene has CDR1 SQVTM and CDR2 ANQGSEA. This CDR3 spans 14 amino acids. This CDR3 reads CSVATGVEFYGYTF. The CDR3 coding sequence is TGCAGCGTCGCAACAGGGGTCGAGTTCTATGGCTACACCTTC. Looking up the rest from reference TRBV29-1 and TRBJ1-2 gives the full variable domain: SAVISQKPSRDICQRGTSLTIQCQVDSQVTMMFWYRQQPGQSLTLIATANQGSEATYESGFVIDKFPISRPNLTFSTLTVSNMSPEDSSIYLCSVATGVEFYGYTFGSGTRLTVV.